The text below deals with one TCR beta chain. Its antigen target is currently unknown. No base quality values were provided; no much bigger clone lies one nucleotide off. This sample was included in a study of T cell changes during pregnancy in multiple sclerosis (dated by TCRdb to the late 2010s). About the investigation overall: The study looked at changes in the T cell repertoire across pregnancy in women with multiple sclerosis.

The method was the immunoSEQ multiplex PCR assay. TCRdb stores this immuneACCESS table with in-frame sequences only. Part of the clones is absent; in the studies checked, under half of the shortfall reflects unresolved V genes, and no reason is known for the rest. The sample has around 65,000 clones on record, around nine tenths of them singletons. Less than 4% of the sample goes to the ten largest clones. The CDR3 starts with the cysteine, ends with the phenylalanine, and has 16 residues. The CDR3 DNA has 48 bases and is translated from base 1. The germline V end is reduced by 4 bases and the J end by 1 base; junction bases left unmatched: 4. CDR1 and CDR2 (SGHTA, FQGNSA) derive from the germline V gene.

The chain uses TRBV7-2 and TRBJ2-7; a stretch of 13 junction bases matches TRBD2. This clonotype was obtained from a female donor in good health, enrolled as a control in a pregnancy study. Source: peripheral blood, taken in the first trimester of pregnancy. In nucleotides, the sequence is TGTGCCAGCAGCTCCTCGGGACTAGCGGGATCCTACGAGCAGTACTTC. Its coded protein is CASSSSGLAGSYEQYF.